This T cell receptor (beta chain) was captured in a study of response to subunit inactivated influenza vaccine. Findings and limits, study-wide: Authors suggested seasonal influenza vaccinations each recruit few new T cells.

TCRdb used MiXCR to reprocess the RT-PCR reads, holding one entry per CDR3 protein. The sample contains some 500,000 distinct CDR3 sequences, 16% of which appear only once. In its sample, this clonotype was seen many times. The antigen remains unidentified. This CDR3 has 13 amino acids. CDR1 and CDR2 from the germline V gene are MNHNY and SVGAGI (reference sequence). J was trimmed by 10 bases and V by 8 bases; bases with no gene match: 10. This chain connects TRBV6-6 to TRBJ1-5, with 8 bases that match TRBD1. Sequences were derived from CD4+ T cells sorted from PBMCs, sampled about 23 months after vaccination. The sequence was obtained from a man between 50 and 75 years old who received an inactivated influenza vaccine. Here the CDR3 DNA reads TGTGCCAGCCTCGGACAGGCAGGGGGCCCCCAGCATTTT. Protein sequence: CASLGQAGGPQHF.